This T cell receptor beta chain was sequenced in a study of regulatory T cells in long-lasting Graves disease. iRepertoire HTBI primers and Arm-PCR of CDR3 regions built TCR beta libraries. MiXCR, applied by TCRdb to the multiplex PCR reads, yields one record per CDR3 protein. The sample holds 580,000 or so distinct CDR3 sequences, about 16% seen once. Ten or more counts support this clonotype. CDR3 length equals 13 residues. Per germline, CDR1 MNHEY and CDR2 SVGEGT. V shed 0 bases and J shed 12 bases, with 15 bases lying between them. Documented time point: newly diagnosed GD, antithyroid drugs for less than 3 months. There was RNA extracted from PBMCs, and the TCR library was made from it. As collected, the peripheral blood samples measured around 9 milliliters each and went into EDTA tubes. These records were also assigned to another study, of T cells in Graves' hyperthyroidism and ophthalmopathy.

Material: peripheral blood mononuclear cells (PBMCs), obtained at new diagnosis, from a patient treated with antithyroid drugs. The chain uses TRBV6-2 or TRBV6-3 and TRBJ2-7; D unclear. The receptor's source is a man between 18 and 35 years old with Graves disease. This chain's CDR3 is CASSYSGFLSLYF. In DNA, the CDR3 is TGTGCCAGCAGTTACTCTGGGTTTCTCTCTCTGTACTTC.